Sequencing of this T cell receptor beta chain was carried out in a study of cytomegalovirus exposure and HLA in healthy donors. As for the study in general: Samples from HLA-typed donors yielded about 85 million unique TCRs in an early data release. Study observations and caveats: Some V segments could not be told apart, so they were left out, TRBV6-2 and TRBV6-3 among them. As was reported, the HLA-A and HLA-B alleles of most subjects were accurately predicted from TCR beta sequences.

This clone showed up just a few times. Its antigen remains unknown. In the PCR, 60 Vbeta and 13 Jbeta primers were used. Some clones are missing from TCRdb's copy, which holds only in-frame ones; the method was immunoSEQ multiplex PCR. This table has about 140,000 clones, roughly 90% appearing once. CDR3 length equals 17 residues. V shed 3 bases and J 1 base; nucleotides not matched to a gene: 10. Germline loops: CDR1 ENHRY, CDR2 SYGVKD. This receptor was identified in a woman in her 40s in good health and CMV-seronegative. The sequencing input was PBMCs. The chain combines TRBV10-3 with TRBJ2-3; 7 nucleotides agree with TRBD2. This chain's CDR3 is CAISDWGGNGGTDTQYF. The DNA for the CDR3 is TGTGCCATCAGTGATTGGGGGGGGAATGGTGGCACAGATACGCAGTATTTT.